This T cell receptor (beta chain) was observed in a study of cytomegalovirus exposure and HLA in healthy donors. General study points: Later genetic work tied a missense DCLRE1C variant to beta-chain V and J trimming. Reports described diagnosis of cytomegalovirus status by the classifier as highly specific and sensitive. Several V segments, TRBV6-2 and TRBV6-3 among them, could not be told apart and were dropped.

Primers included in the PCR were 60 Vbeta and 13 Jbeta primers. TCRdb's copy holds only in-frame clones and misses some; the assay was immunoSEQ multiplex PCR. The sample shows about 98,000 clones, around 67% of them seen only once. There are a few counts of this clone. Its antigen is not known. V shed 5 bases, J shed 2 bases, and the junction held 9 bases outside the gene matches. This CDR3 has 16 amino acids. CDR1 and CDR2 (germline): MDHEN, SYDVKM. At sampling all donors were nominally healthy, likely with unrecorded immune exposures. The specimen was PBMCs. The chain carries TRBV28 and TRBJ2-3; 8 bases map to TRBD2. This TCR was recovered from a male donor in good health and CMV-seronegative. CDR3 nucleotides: TGTGCCAGCAGTGCCGGACTAGCAGGGGCCACAGATACGCAGTATTTT. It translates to CASSAGLAGATDTQYF.